The 32 T cell receptor beta chains in this list originate from one sample, sequenced in a study of PD-1 blockade in classical Hodgkin lymphoma. TCRdb's copy holds only in-frame clones and misses some; the assay was immunoSEQ multiplex PCR. The sample lists under 3,000 clones, about three quarters occurring once. Time point meaning: cycle 4 day 1 (C4D1), after six to seven weeks of nivolumab. All the patients suffered relapse after autologous stem cell transplantation, and brentuximab vedotin exposure differed. CD8+ T cells were isolated from thawed PBMCs by magnetic negative selection. Here the sequenced sample was CD8+ T cells from blood, taken before the fourth cycle of nivolumab. The receptors come from a human donor with classical Hodgkin lymphoma.

The rearrangement joins TRBV28 to TRBJ2-1; 8 nucleotides match TRBD2. The V gene end was trimmed by 6 bases and the J gene end by 3 bases; junction bases not matched to a gene: 10. Germline CDR1 is MDHEN and CDR2 is SYDVKM. This CDR3 has 16 residues. Here the CDR3 reads CASRDTAGAVYNEQFF. For the CDR3, the DNA is TGTGCCAGCAGGGATACAGCGGGAGCGGTCTACAATGAGCAGTTCTTC.

The chain employs TRBV7-8 and TRBJ1-1; D is undetermined. The CDR3 sequence is 13 residues long. Between the trimmed V and J ends, which lost 1 base and 6 bases, there was a span of 9 bases. Germline V gene sequence: CDR1 SGHVS, CDR2 FQNEAQ. DNA for the CDR3: TGTGCCAGCAGCTTAGACTCGATACCTGAAGCTTTCTTT. It is translated as CASSLDSIPEAFF.

The chain couples TRBV27 to TRBJ2-7, with a weak D call TRBD2 (7 bases). V was cut by 3 bases and J by 6 bases, with 12 bases left in between. This CDR3 contains 13 residues. Germline loops: CDR1 MNHEY, CDR2 SMNVEV (reference sequence). CDR3 DNA: TGTGCCAGCAGTTTCACAGGGAGGGCCGAGCAGTACTTC. It encodes CASSFTGRAEQYF.

By share, this clone counts as medium-sized. This rearrangement joins TRBV21-1 to TRBJ2-7; the D segment call TRBD1 is taken from the table without a DNA check. TRBV21-1 is designated a pseudogene. The CDR3 is made up of 14 amino acids. The CDR3, as DNA: TGTGCCAGCAGCAAAGTTCAGGGTATCTACGAGCAGTACTTC. Residues: CASSKVQGIYEQYF.

V is TRBV29-1 and J is TRBJ2-1; 13 bases map to TRBD2. Looked up from germline, CDR1 is SQVTM and CDR2 is ANQGSEA. The CDR3 has 17 amino acids. With 4 bases clipped from V and 0 bases from J, the junction kept 6 bases outside the gene matches. The CDR3 sequence is CSVVGTSGVSSYNEQFF. CDR3 DNA sequence: TGCAGCGTTGTGGGGACTAGCGGGGTAAGCTCCTACAATGAGCAGTTCTTC.

The J gene is TRBJ2-3, the V gene TRBV2; the D gene is possibly TRBD2 (6 bases). Trimming took 2 bases from V and 2 from J, leaving 11 bases between them. The CDR3 spans 15 residues. Germline loops: CDR1 SNHLY, CDR2 FYNNEI. CDR3: CASSEWRVNTDTQYF. In DNA form, the CDR3 reads TGTGCCAGCAGTGAATGGAGGGTTAACACAGATACGCAGTATTTT.

The gene calls are TRBV5-6 and TRBJ1-1; D may be TRBD1 (6 bases). The CDR3 totals 15 residues. Trimming stripped 3 bases from V and 4 bases from J, with 16 bases between. Germline V CDR1 and CDR2: SGHDT, YYEEEE. The CDR3 region has the DNA TGTGCCAGCAGCTACCCGGGGGCCGGGGGCACTGAAGCTTTCTTT. Translated, it gives CASSYPGAGGTEAFF.

The J gene is TRBJ2-7, the V gene TRBV9, with 15 bases that match TRBD2. Trimming cost V 3 bases and J 4 bases; bases outside gene matches: 8. The V gene's germline CDR1 is SGDLS and CDR2 YYNGEE. The CDR3 sequence is 17 residues long. The CDR3: CASSAGTSGRPWYEQYF. DNA for the CDR3: TGTGCCAGCAGCGCGGGGACTAGCGGGAGGCCATGGTACGAGCAGTACTTC.

The chain links TRBV19 to TRBJ2-1; D unclear. V gave up 3 bases and J gave up 0 bases, with 12 bases separating them. Looked up from germline, CDR1 is LNHDA and CDR2 is SQIVND (reference sequence). This CDR3 comprises 16 residues. DNA of the CDR3: TGTGCCAGTAGTATTTCCGCTAGTAACTCCTACAATGAGCAGTTCTTC. Protein product: CASSISASNSYNEQFF. The full variable domain, completed using reference TRBV19 and TRBJ2-1, is DGGITQSPKYLFRKEGQNVTLSCEQNLNHDAMYWYRQDPGQGLRLIYYSQIVNDFQKGDIAEGYSVSREKKESFPLTVTSAQKNPTAFYLCASSISASNSYNEQFFGPGTRLTVL.

This clone is large by share. The chain employs TRBV19 and TRBJ2-5; 8 nucleotides align to TRBD1. The CDR3 runs to 15 residues. CDR1 and CDR2 (germline): LNHDA, SQIVND (reference sequence). The ends lost 1 base at V and 4 bases at J; junction bases unmatched: 5. CDR3: CASSIGTGGRETQYF. In DNA form, the CDR3 reads TGTGCCAGTAGTATAGGTACAGGGGGGCGAGAGACCCAGTACTTC.

V and J are TRBV28 and TRBJ2-7, with 8 bases that match TRBD1. This CDR3 region has 16 residues. Germline CDR1 reads MDHEN; CDR2 reads SYDVKM. The ends lost 5 bases at V and 0 bases at J; junction bases unmatched: 9. Written as DNA, the CDR3 is TGTGCCAGCAGTCCGGGGACAGGTTTGAGCTCCTACGAGCAGTACTTC. Translating gives CASSPGTGLSSYEQYF.

This clone was seen more than once but under ten times. The chain has TRBV2 and TRBJ1-5; 8 positions match TRBD1. The germline CDR1 and CDR2 sequences are SNHLY and FYNNEI. V was clipped by 2 bases and J by 5 bases; unmatched bases: 8. This CDR3 has 16 amino acids. The CDR3 sequence is CASSEPRQGIHQPQHF. The CDR3 coding sequence is TGTGCCAGCAGTGAACCCCGACAGGGGATCCATCAGCCCCAGCATTTT.

The rearrangement links TRBV21-1 to TRBJ2-3; TRBD1 is taken as the D call from the table, unchecked against the DNA. TRBV21-1 is annotated as a pseudogene. The CDR3 covers 16 residues. CDR3 amino acids: CASSKVYGHGTDTQYF. CDR3 in DNA: TGTGCCAGCAGCAAAGTCTACGGACACGGCACAGATACGCAGTATTTT.

The chain recombines TRBV6-4 with TRBJ1-1; tentatively, D is TRBD1 (5 bases). The CDR3 covers 13 residues. V lost 4 bases and J 1 base, leaving 7 bases between the germline ends. CDR1 is MRHNA and CDR2 is SNTAGT in the germline V gene. The CDR3 here is CASSARENTEAFF. CDR3 nucleotide sequence: TGTGCCAGCAGTGCCAGGGAGAACACTGAAGCTTTCTTT.

This sequence joins TRBV2 and TRBJ2-7, with 9 positions matching TRBD1. This CDR3 contains 15 residues. In germline, CDR1 is SNHLY, CDR2 FYNNEI. Trimming took 6 bases from V and 4 from J; bases not matched to a gene: 10. The CDR3 DNA reads as TGTGCCAGCAGGGCAACCGGGACAGGGTCTTACGAGCAGTACTTC. The encoded protein is CASRATGTGSYEQYF.

This chain links TRBV2 with TRBJ2-6; no reliable D call. Germline lookup yields CDR1 SNHLY and CDR2 FYNNEI. The CDR3 covers 12 residues. Trimming took 7 bases from V and 3 from J, leaving 4 bases between them. CDR3 region: CASKGGANVLTF. CDR3 DNA: TGTGCCAGCAAGGGTGGGGCCAACGTCCTGACTTTC.

In its sample, this clone was seen a few times. The rearrangement links TRBV15 to TRBJ2-1, with 8 bases matching TRBD2. The germline V gene has CDR1 LNHNV and CDR2 YYDKDF (reference sequence). The CDR3 contains 13 residues. The ends lost 4 bases at V and 10 bases at J; junction bases unmatched: 6. CDR3 residues: CATSKTAGEEQFF. The CDR3 region has the DNA TGTGCCACCAGCAAAACAGCGGGAGAGGAGCAGTTCTTC.

The V call is TRBV7-8, the J call TRBJ2-3; D is unresolved. Germline V gives CDR1 SGHVS, CDR2 FQNEAQ. V lost 5 bases and J lost 0, with 12 bases in between. This CDR3 comprises 15 residues. The CDR3 loop is CASSPQAVSTDTQYF. CDR3 sequence (DNA): TGTGCCAGCAGCCCCCAGGCTGTAAGCACAGATACGCAGTATTTT.

This clone appeared a single time. The CDR3 DNA is TGTGCCACCAGCAGAGATGGGCAGGGTTCTGGAAACACCATATATTTT. It specifies CATSRDGQGSGNTIYF. The V call is TRBV15, the J call TRBJ1-3; tentative D call: TRBD1 (5 bases). The germline gives CDR1 LNHNV, CDR2 YYDKDF (reference sequence). Trimming removed 0 bases from V and 1 base from J, with 10 bases in between. This CDR3 has 16 amino acids.

The chain couples TRBV6-5 to TRBJ1-1; 8 bases line up with TRBD1. This CDR3 spans 14 amino acids. Unmatched junction bases numbered 9, after V lost 6 bases and J lost 6 bases. Germline V gene data show CDR1 as MNHEY and CDR2 as SVGAGI. For the CDR3, the DNA is TGTGCCAGCAGCCTACAGGGGGTTGGCTCTGAAGCTTTCTTT. Translation: CASSLQGVGSEAFF.

Only a few counts were recorded for this clone. J is TRBJ2-1 and V is TRBV29-1; possibly TRBD1 for D (6 bases). The germline gives CDR1 SQVTM, CDR2 ANQGSEA. This CDR3 has 14 amino acids. V lost 7 bases and J 7 bases, leaving 20 bases between the germline ends. The CDR3 loop is CSGQGLGWGNEQFF. In DNA, the CDR3 is TGCAGCGGCCAGGGGTTGGGTTGGGGGAATGAGCAGTTCTTC.

For the CDR3, the DNA is TGTGCCAGCAACCCGACTAGCGGGAGTCGCAACGAGCAGTACTTC. It codes for CASNPTSGSRNEQYF. The chain is built from TRBV7-8 and TRBJ2-7, with 12 nucleotides matching TRBD2. Trimming at V came to 7 bases and at J to 5 bases, leaving 9 bases not matched to a gene. Germline-derived CDR1 and CDR2 are SGHVS and FQNEAQ. The CDR3 is 15 amino acids.

CDR3 region: CASSFSDRDSEQYF. The CDR3 DNA follows: TGTGCCAGCAGCTTTTCGGACAGGGATAGCGAGCAGTACTTC. This chain joins TRBV13 and TRBJ2-7, with 8 bases fitting TRBD1. CDR1 and CDR2 (germline): PRHDT, FYEKMQ (reference sequence). This CDR3 has 14 amino acids. V was pared by 3 bases and J by 6 bases, with 7 bases of the junction left unmatched.

This chain uses TRBV19 with TRBJ2-1; 9 bases align to TRBD2. There are 14 residues in the CDR3. The germline CDR1 and CDR2 sequences are LNHDA and SQIVND (reference sequence). V shed 6 bases and J 7 bases; nucleotides not matched to a gene: 7. The DNA of the CDR3 is TGTGCCAGTAGCCTTGTGACTAGCGGTAATGAGCAGTTCTTC. This translates into CASSLVTSGNEQFF.

This clone came up once. The chain is built from TRBV5-1 and TRBJ2-3; perhaps TRBD1 as D (5 bases). The CDR3 covers 15 residues. Per germline, CDR1 SGHRS and CDR2 YFSETQ. With 1 base removed from V and 1 base from J, the gap between germline ends came to 10 bases. CDR3 coding DNA: TGCGCCAGCAGCTTGTCAGGGTTCGGCACAGATACGCAGTATTTT. It yields the protein CASSLSGFGTDTQYF. Full variable domain (remainder filled in from reference TRBV5-1 and TRBJ2-3): KAGVTQTPRYLIKTRGQQVTLSCSPISGHRSVSWYQQTPGQGLQFLFEYFSETQRNKGNFPGRFSGRQFSNSRSEMNVSTLELGDSALYLCASSLSGFGTDTQYFGPGTRLTVL.

In DNA form, the CDR3 reads TGTGCCAGCAGCTCCGGACTGAACTACAATGAGCAGTTCTTC. This encodes CASSSGLNYNEQFF. V and J are TRBV6-5 and TRBJ2-1, with a possible D match to TRBD2 (5 bases). Germline values: CDR1 MNHEY, CDR2 SVGAGI. The CDR3 sequence is 14 residues long. The germline V and J ends were trimmed by 6 bases and 3 bases, with 12 bases remaining between them.

The chain combines TRBV7-8 with TRBJ2-2; D remains unclear. The CDR3 has 14 amino acids. Between the trimmed V and J ends, which lost 1 base and 4 bases, there was a span of 7 bases. Germline assignment: CDR1 SGHVS and CDR2 FQNEAQ. CDR3 in amino acids: CASSLGRSTGELFF. The CDR3 DNA reads TGTGCCAGCAGCTTAGGAAGGTCCACCGGGGAGCTGTTTTTT.

The DNA of the CDR3 is TGTGCCAGCAGCCAAACGGCTCTACTAGCGAGCTCCTACAATGAGCAGTTCTTC. Its protein product is CASSQTALLASSYNEQFF. V is TRBV4-2 and J is TRBJ2-1, with 7 bases that match TRBD2. The germline gives CDR1 LGHNA, CDR2 YNFKEQ. The ends lost 2 bases at V and 0 bases at J; junction bases unmatched: 10. The CDR3 totals 18 residues.

CDR3 amino acids: CASIVLEHRELFF. Written as DNA, the CDR3 is TGTGCCAGCATCGTACTCGAACACCGGGAGCTGTTTTTT. V and J are TRBV6-4 and TRBJ2-2; D remains ambiguous. This CDR3 contains 13 residues. CDR1 is MRHNA and CDR2 is SNTAGT in the germline V gene. V was pared by 7 bases and J by 9 bases, with 15 bases between.

V and J are TRBV5-4 and TRBJ2-2; no firm D call. Germline values: CDR1 SGHNT, CDR2 YYREEE (reference sequence). Between the trimmed V and J ends, which lost 2 bases and 6 bases, there was a span of 8 bases. This CDR3 contains 13 residues. CDR3 region: CASSFIFAGELFF. As DNA, the CDR3 is TGTGCCAGCAGCTTTATTTTTGCCGGGGAGCTGTTTTTT. The full variable domain, with the rest looked up from reference TRBV5-4 and TRBJ2-2, is ETGVTQSPTHLIKTRGQQVTLRCSSQSGHNTVSWYQQALGQGPQFIFQYYREEENGRGNFPPRFSGLQFPNYSSELNVNALELDDSALYLCASSFIFAGELFFGEGSRLTVL.

This chain links TRBV5-4 with TRBJ1-4; 9 bases are shared with TRBD1. The CDR3 covers 14 residues. Germline V gives CDR1 SGHNT, CDR2 YYREEE (reference sequence). V was clipped by 0 bases and J by 6 bases; unmatched bases: 0. The CDR3, as DNA: TGTGCCAGCAGCTTGGACAGGGGGCATGAAAAACTGTTTTTT. As protein: CASSLDRGHEKLFF.

The J gene is TRBJ2-3, the V gene TRBV28; 11 bases fit TRBD2. There are 16 residues in the CDR3. With V trimmed by 3 bases and J by 5 bases, 7 bases remained unmatched. Germline V gene lookup returns CDR1 MDHEN and CDR2 SYDVKM. The CDR3 loop reads CASSFSTSGTGDTQYF. The CDR3 bases are TGTGCCAGCAGTTTCTCGACTAGCGGGACGGGAGATACGCAGTATTTT.